The 31 T cell receptor beta chains below all came from one sample that was sequenced in a study of T cells in Graves' hyperthyroidism and ophthalmopathy. The CDR3 regions of TCR beta were amplified from RNA transcripts. The HTBI primer set was used in a first-round RT-PCR of the TCR CDR3. TCRdb called the multiplex PCR reads again in MiXCR, with one record for every CDR3 protein. The table lists just over 550,000 distinct CDR3 sequences, about 45% of them singletons. Sequenced material: peripheral blood or thyroid tissue (not recorded which). All receptors derive from a young woman with Graves' hyperthyroidism.

This clonotype was observed many times. The V gene is TRBV15, the J gene TRBJ1-2; D may be TRBD1 (6 bases). The CDR3 spans 15 residues. Germline CDR1 and CDR2: LNHNV and YYDKDF (reference sequence). With 1 base removed from V and 4 bases from J, the gap between germline ends came to 13 bases. The CDR3 DNA sequence: TGTGCCACCAGCAGAGGTGACAGGAGGCTCTATGGCTACACCTTC. Amino acid sequence: CATSRGDRRLYGYTF.

The genes are TRBV2 and TRBJ1-2, with TRBD1 matching over 10 bases. CDR3 length: 16 residues. Germline V gene data show CDR1 as SNHLY and CDR2 as FYNNEI. Trimming removed 3 bases from V and 2 bases from J; junction bases left unmatched: 6. CDR3 nucleotides: TGTGCCAGCAGTGACCCCCGGACAGGGGGGAACTATGGCTACACCTTC. Protein product: CASSDPRTGGNYGYTF.

The V call is TRBV24-1, the J call TRBJ2-5, with 9 bases aligning to TRBD1. V gave up 2 bases and J gave up 5 bases; unmatched junction bases: 8. The CDR3 is 16 amino acids. Germline assignment: CDR1 KGHDR and CDR2 SFDVKD. CDR3 sequence reads: CATSDSRTGAGETQYF. The CDR3 nucleotides read TGTGCCACCAGTGATTCTCGGACAGGGGCGGGGGAGACCCAGTACTTC.

The chain carries TRBV2 and TRBJ2-7; the match to TRBD1 covers 7 bases. The V gene end was trimmed by 8 bases and the J gene end by 2 bases; junction bases not matched to a gene: 3. The CDR3 has 12 residues. The V gene's germline CDR1 is SNHLY and CDR2 FYNNEI. The CDR3 nucleotides are TGTGCCAGCGGCGGACAGGCCTACGAGCAGTACTTC. Amino acid sequence: CASGGQAYEQYF.

This rearrangement joins TRBV15 to TRBJ1-2; maybe TRBD1 (5 bases). CDR1 and CDR2 from the germline V gene are LNHNV and YYDKDF (reference sequence). The CDR3 extends over 13 amino acids. V was trimmed by 3 bases and J by 7 bases, leaving 12 bases between them. The CDR3 DNA reads as TGTGCCACCAGCAGCCAAGGCGGGGGTGGCTACACCTTC. Encoded protein: CATSSQGGGGYTF.

This clonotype was found a few times. The chain links TRBV7-6 to TRBJ2-7; 9 bases match TRBD1. Germline CDR1 is SGHVS and CDR2 is FNYEAQ. Germline trimming cut 6 bases from V and 6 bases from J; bases unmatched to any gene: 9. CDR3 length: 14 residues. In DNA form, the CDR3 reads TGTGCCAGCAGTCCCCTGGACAGGGGAGGCGAGCAGTACTTC. It is translated as CASSPLDRGGEQYF.

Notes on this clonotype: Since a much larger clone is just one base distant, this may be a read error. The chain couples TRBV7-9 to TRBJ2-7, with D perhaps matching TRBD1 (6 bases). Germline values: CDR1 SEHNR, CDR2 FQNEAQ (reference sequence). The germline V and J ends were trimmed by 6 bases and 4 bases, with 16 bases remaining between them. The CDR3 spans 14 residues. CDR3 region: CASSEYARGYEQYF. Written as DNA, the CDR3 is TGTGCCAGCAGTGAATACGCCAGGGGTTACGAGCAGTACTTC.

This clonotype was found a few times. This sequence joins TRBV9 and TRBJ2-5, with TRBD2 identical over 13 bases. V lost 3 bases, J lost 3 bases, and 2 bases stayed unmatched. Per germline, CDR1 SGDLS and CDR2 YYNGEE. The CDR3 spans 15 residues. CDR3 nucleotides: TGTGCCAGCAGCGCCGGGACTAGCGGGAAAGAGACCCAGTACTTC. Protein sequence: CASSAGTSGKETQYF. The whole variable domain, remainder taken from reference TRBV9 and TRBJ2-5, is DSGVTQTPKHLITATGQRVTLRCSPRSGDLSVYWYQQSLDQGLQFLIQYYNGEERAKGNILERFSAQQFPDLHSELNLSSLELGDSALYFCASSAGTSGKETQYFGPGTRLLVL.

This clonotype was seen only a few times. This may stem from a read error, because a much larger clone lies one nucleotide away. The chain couples TRBV7-2 to TRBJ1-2; 8 bases are a match to TRBD1. Germline V gene lookup returns CDR1 SGHTA and CDR2 FQGNSA. Trimming cost V 5 bases and J 4 bases; bases outside gene matches: 6. The CDR3 has 14 amino acids. This CDR3 is CASSVGQDVYGYTF. As DNA, the CDR3 is TGTGCCAGCAGCGTGGGACAGGATGTCTATGGCTACACCTTC.

This chain uses TRBV5-1 with TRBJ2-2; D is perhaps TRBD1 or TRBD2 (5 bases each). This CDR3 is 15 amino acids long. Germline CDR1 SGHRS, CDR2 YFSETQ. With 0 bases removed from V and 5 bases from J, the gap between germline ends came to 11 bases. CDR3 DNA: TGCGCCAGCAGCTTGGTCTCGGGGACGACCGGGGAGCTGTTTTTT. The encoded protein is CASSLVSGTTGELFF.

The sample holds many counts of this clonotype. V is TRBV7-9 and J is TRBJ1-4, with D possibly TRBD1 on 5 matching bases. CDR1 and CDR2 from the germline V gene are SEHNR and FQNEAQ (reference sequence). This CDR3 spans 14 amino acids. V was clipped by 7 bases and J by 0 bases, with 9 bases between them. The CDR3 region has the DNA TGTGCCAGCACCGAACAGGCAACTAATGAAAAACTGTTTTTT. It encodes CASTEQATNEKLFF.

This rearrangement joins TRBV7-8 to TRBJ2-7, with D unresolved. V shed 0 bases and J shed 3 bases, with 9 bases lying between them. The CDR3 has 14 residues. CDR1 and CDR2 from the germline V gene are SGHVS and FQNEAQ. CDR3 amino acids: CASSLAAADYEQYV. CDR3 sequence (DNA): TGTGCCAGCAGCTTAGCGGCAGCCGACTACGAGCAGTACGTC.

The chain has TRBV29-1 and TRBJ1-1; a weak D match, TRBD1 (5 bases). CDR3 size: 17 residues. CDR1 is SQVTM and CDR2 is ANQGSEA in the germline V gene. V shed 8 bases and J shed 0 bases, with 25 bases lying between them. Written as DNA, the CDR3 is TGCAGCAGTACTGAGGCGGGGCGAGGCTGGATGAACACTGAAGCTTTCTTT. Its protein is CSSTEAGRGWMNTEAFF. Full variable domain (outside the CDR3, taken from reference TRBV29-1 and TRBJ1-1): SAVISQKPSRDICQRGTSLTIQCQVDSQVTMMFWYRQQPGQSLTLIATANQGSEATYESGFVIDKFPISRPNLTFSTLTVSNMSPEDSSIYLCSSTEAGRGWMNTEAFFGQGTRLTVV.

This clonotype was picked up a small number of times. The chain links TRBV20-1 to TRBJ2-5; 9 bases agree with TRBD2. Germline CDR1 and CDR2: DFQATT and SNEGSKA (reference sequence). Trimming removed 6 bases from V and 3 bases from J; junction bases left unmatched: 17. CDR3 length: 17 residues. The CDR3 loop is CSAHQVGASGIEETQYF. Written as DNA, the CDR3 is TGCAGTGCGCATCAGGTCGGGGCTAGCGGGATAGAAGAGACCCAGTACTTC.

This chain joins TRBV9 and TRBJ2-7; D unresolved. Germline assignment: CDR1 SGDLS and CDR2 YYNGEE. The CDR3 covers 13 residues. Deletions cut 0 bases from V and 5 bases from J, with 9 bases between. CDR3 coding DNA: TGTGCCAGCAGCGTAGAACCTAAGAACGAGCAGTACTTC. It is translated as CASSVEPKNEQYF.

The chain carries TRBV7-9 and TRBJ1-2; D is unresolved. Germline V gives CDR1 SEHNR, CDR2 FQNEAQ (reference sequence). The CDR3 sequence is 13 residues long. The ends were cut back, 2 bases at V and 2 bases at J, with 6 bases in the middle. The CDR3 coding sequence is TGTGCCAGCAGCTTAATCACCAACTATGGCTACACCTTC. Its translation is CASSLITNYGYTF.

This clonotype was counted ten times or more. The chain couples TRBV24-1 to TRBJ1-5; no clear D. V lost 0 bases, J lost 5 bases, and 7 bases lay in between. The germline V gene encodes CDR1 KGHDR and CDR2 SFDVKD. This CDR3 region has 14 residues. This CDR3 is CATSDLSGHQPQHF. In nucleotides, the CDR3 is TGTGCCACCAGTGATTTGTCTGGTCATCAGCCCCAGCATTTT.

J is TRBJ2-6 and V is TRBV2, with 8 bases lining up with TRBD2. The CDR3 runs to 15 residues. From germline, CDR1 is SNHLY and CDR2 FYNNEI. J lost 4 bases, V lost 4 bases, and 3 bases had no gene match. The CDR3 DNA sequence: TGTGCCAGCAGTGGGCGGGGGGTCGGGGCCAACGTCCTGACTTTC. Encoded protein: CASSGRGVGANVLTF.

Of note for this clonotype: A clone one base away is much larger, so this may be a read error. The gene calls are TRBV15 and TRBJ2-2, with 8 positions matching TRBD2. Germline-derived CDR1 and CDR2 are LNHNV and YYDKDF (reference sequence). The CDR3 consists of 17 residues. The CDR3 bases are TGTGCCCCCAGCAGAGCCATCAGACTAGCGAGACGCGGGGAGCTGTTTTTT. This codes for CAPSRAIRLARRGELFF.

V gene TRBV29-1 combines with J gene TRBJ2-7; no clear D. Trimming stripped 6 bases from V and 0 bases from J, with 6 bases between. Germline values: CDR1 SQVTM, CDR2 ANQGSEA. The CDR3 has 11 residues. The CDR3 DNA reads as TGCAGCGTCGCCAGCTCCTACGAGCAGTACTTC. This codes for CSVASSYEQYF.

The chain recombines TRBV29-1 with TRBJ2-5, with 8 bases fitting TRBD1. This CDR3 comprises 13 residues. Germline CDR1 reads SQVTM; CDR2 reads ANQGSEA. V dropped 6 bases and J dropped 7; count of bases not matched to a gene: 10. This CDR3 is CSVGRRGLRTQYF. Written as DNA, the CDR3 is TGCAGCGTAGGCCGCAGGGGGCTGAGGACCCAGTACTTC.

The V and J genes are TRBV2 and TRBJ1-5; no reliable D call. This CDR3 has 13 amino acids. V was clipped by 5 bases and J by 4 bases, with 9 bases between them. The germline V gene encodes CDR1 SNHLY and CDR2 FYNNEI. The CDR3: CASSYQANQPQHF. The CDR3 DNA reads as TGTGCCAGCAGTTACCAAGCTAATCAGCCCCAGCATTTT.

The genes are TRBV7-2 and TRBJ2-1; 8 nucleotides agree with TRBD2. The trim removed 6 bases at V and 10 bases at J, leaving 11 bases unmatched. Germline V gives CDR1 SGHTA, CDR2 FQGNSA. The CDR3 loop spans 14 amino acids. The DNA of the CDR3 is TGTGCCAGCAGTAAAATCGGACTAGCTCTCGAGCAGTTCTTC. Translating it yields CASSKIGLALEQFF.

In this sample, this clonotype turned up a few times. The genes are TRBV7-9 and TRBJ2-2; D is unclear. The CDR3 is made up of 13 amino acids. Germline CDR1 is SEHNR and CDR2 is FQNEAQ (reference sequence). With 1 base removed from V and 6 bases from J, the gap between germline ends came to 6 bases. The CDR3 loop is CASSLVVPGELFF. The CDR3 nucleotides read TGTGCCAGCAGCTTAGTAGTACCCGGGGAGCTGTTTTTT.

This clonotype was seen many times. The J gene is TRBJ1-1, the V gene TRBV29-1; 7 bases match TRBD1. Germline CDR1 reads SQVTM; CDR2 reads ANQGSEA. V shed 7 bases, J shed 8 bases, and the junction held 4 bases outside the gene matches. The CDR3 totals 10 residues. CDR3 DNA: TGCAGCGCAGGGACAGCCGAAGCTTTCTTT. It encodes CSAGTAEAFF.

Ten or more counts support this clonotype. The chain carries TRBV2 and TRBJ1-1; D may be TRBD1 (5 bases). V gave up 7 bases and J gave up 1 base, with 13 bases separating them. The CDR3 spans 14 residues. Germline assignment: CDR1 SNHLY and CDR2 FYNNEI. The CDR3 bases are TGTGCCAGCACTTTGGGGCAGGGGAACACTGAAGCTTTCTTT. Translation gives CASTLGQGNTEAFF. The full variable domain, completed using reference TRBV2 and TRBJ1-1, is EPEVTQTPSHQVTQMGQEVILRCVPISNHLYFYWYRQILGQKVEFLVSFYNNEISEKSEIFDDQFSVERPDGSNFTLKIRSTKLEDSAMYFCASTLGQGNTEAFFGQGTRLTVV.

This clonotype was seen only a few times. V gene TRBV14 combines with J gene TRBJ1-2; the D is unclear. V lost 1 base and J lost 2, with 8 bases in between. This CDR3 is built from 14 residues. CDR1 and CDR2 from the germline V gene are SGHDN and FVKESK. The CDR3 DNA reads as TGTGCCAGCAGCCAAGCCGGGCGGAACTATGGCTACACCTTC. This sequence encodes CASSQAGRNYGYTF.

This clonotype was picked up a small number of times. The gene calls are TRBV19 and TRBJ1-2; 9 positions match TRBD1. Germline V CDR1 and CDR2: LNHDA, SQIVND (reference sequence). V dropped 5 bases and J dropped 3; count of bases not matched to a gene: 7. The CDR3 runs 15 residues. CDR3 protein: CASSSGTGPYYGYTF. The DNA for the CDR3 is TGTGCCAGTAGTTCCGGGACAGGGCCTTACTATGGCTACACCTTC.

This clonotype was counted at least ten times. The chain combines TRBV29-1 with TRBJ1-1; D gene ambiguous. V lost 0 bases and J 3 bases, leaving 8 bases between the germline ends. This CDR3 has 13 residues. Germline CDR1 reads SQVTM; CDR2 reads ANQGSEA. The CDR3 region has the DNA TGCAGCGTTGAAGAGGGCCTGGACACTGAAGCTTTCTTT. Its translation is CSVEEGLDTEAFF.

The gene calls are TRBV20-1 and TRBJ2-7, with D uncertain. The CDR3 has 14 amino acids. The ends were cut back, 1 base at V and 3 bases at J, with 13 bases in the middle. Germline V gene sequence: CDR1 DFQATT, CDR2 SNEGSKA (reference sequence). CDR3 sequence reads: CSARGPGPYYEQYF. DNA of the CDR3: TGCAGTGCTAGAGGGCCCGGCCCCTACTACGAGCAGTACTTC.

The chain links TRBV12-5 to TRBJ2-5; no clear D. The V gene lost 6 bases and the J gene lost 5 bases, with 10 bases spanning the gap. Germline V gene sequence: CDR1 LGHNT, CDR2 FRNRAP. The CDR3 runs 12 residues. The CDR3 protein is CASGQITETQYF. The CDR3 nucleotides read TGTGCTAGTGGGCAAATAACGGAGACCCAGTACTTC.